The rows below give T cell receptor beta chains drawn from one sample of a study of T-cell memory formation after mild COVID-19. TCRdb reprocessed the 5' RACE reads via MiXCR and lists one record per CDR3 protein. The data show 400,000 to 550,000 distinct CDR3 sequences, with roughly 25% seen just once and roughly an eighth held by the top ten. The specimen was PBMCs or a T cell subset sorted from them (not recorded which). The receptors stem from an adult woman who had mild COVID-19 (a few samples of this study predate the infection). Cell type and time point are not known. Each CDR3 is given with its conserved first and last residue. Each record gives: V gene, D gene, J gene, clone size, CDR3 protein, CDR3 DNA. A D gene is named only where the DNA matches it firmly. Rows give clone size only sometimes, using once, few, many, or a class for an expanded clone.

TRBV7-3	TRBD1	TRBJ2-2	few	CASSYDRGTNTGELFF	TGTGCCAGCAGCTATGACAGGGGTACGAACACCGGGGAGCTGTTTTTT
TRBV24-1	TRBD2	TRBJ2-1	few	CATSDSTGTSGRAWFF	TGTGCCACCAGTGATTCGACCGGGACTAGCGGGAGGGCCTGGTTCTTC
TRBV4-1	-	TRBJ1-2	-	CASSPRVAAGPNYGYTF	TGCGCCAGCAGCCCGCGGGTTGCGGCGGGGCCTAACTATGGCTACACCTTC
TRBV24-1	-	TRBJ2-1	-	CATSVSGYEQFF	TGTGCCACCAGTGTTTCGGGTTATGAGCAGTTCTTC
TRBV5-1	-	TRBJ1-1	few	CASSPRWESTEAFF	TGCGCCAGCAGCCCCCGGTGGGAGAGCACTGAAGCTTTCTTT
TRBV7-9	-	TRBJ2-3	few	CASSSTPGLSISRTDTQYF	TGTGCCAGCAGCTCAACTCCGGGACTTAGTATATCACGCACAGATACGCAGTATTTT
TRBV5-1	TRBD2	TRBJ2-7	many	CASSYSNSGRADQQYF	TGCGCCAGCAGCTATTCCAATAGCGGGAGGGCAGATCAGCAGTACTTC
TRBV25-1	TRBD1	TRBJ1-5	-	CASSEYRDRGLNQPQHF	TGTGCCAGCAGTGAATACCGGGACAGGGGATTGAATCAGCCCCAGCATTTT
TRBV4-1	TRBD2	TRBJ2-1	many	CASSLSSSGGAAEQFF	TGCGCCAGCAGCCTCTCCTCTAGCGGGGGGGCCGCTGAGCAGTTCTTC
TRBV6-5	-	TRBJ2-2	few	CASSFLSRVTGELFF	TGTGCCAGCAGTTTCCTTTCCAGGGTTACCGGGGAGCTGTTTTTT
TRBV4-1	TRBD1	TRBJ2-1	few	CASSYPGTESHEQFF	TGCGCCAGCAGCTACCCCGGGACAGAGTCCCATGAGCAGTTCTTC
TRBV4-2	TRBD1	TRBJ2-7	few	CASSQDRDRGGLYEQYF	TGTGCCAGCAGCCAAGATCGGGACAGGGGGGGGCTCTACGAGCAGTACTTC
TRBV6-6	TRBD1	TRBJ2-4	-	CASSPGQGISLSENIQYF	TGTGCCAGCAGTCCGGGACAGGGTATATCCTTATCGGAAAACATTCAGTACTTC
TRBV19	TRBD2	TRBJ2-3	few	CATRLAGSTDTQYF	TGTGCCACCCGACTAGCGGGAAGCACAGATACGCAGTATTTT
TRBV20-1	TRBD2	TRBJ2-3	-	CSARATSGRATDTQYF	TGCAGTGCTAGAGCGACTAGCGGGAGGGCGACAGATACGCAGTATTTT
TRBV6-5	-	TRBJ2-7	-	CASSHQGFSLRLQYF	TGTGCCAGCAGTCACCAGGGCTTTTCCCTACGATTGCAGTACTTC
TRBV6-5	-	TRBJ1-1	few	CASQGTGLTEAFF	TGTGCCAGCCAGGGAACGGGGCTCACTGAAGCTTTCTTT
TRBV15	TRBD2	TRBJ2-1	many	CATSRDRMGSGRTRSYNEQFF	TGTGCCACCAGCAGAGATAGGATGGGTAGCGGGAGAACCAGATCCTACAATGAGCAGTTCTTC
TRBV5-1	TRBD2	TRBJ2-1	many	CASSGGGSSYNEQFF	TGCGCCAGCAGCGGCGGGGGGAGCTCCTACAATGAGCAGTTCTTC
TRBV11-1	TRBD1	TRBJ1-1	-	CASSSKGQGARDTEAFF	TGTGCCAGCAGCTCAAAGGGACAGGGGGCGAGGGACACTGAAGCTTTCTTT
TRBV23-1	-	TRBJ2-3	-	CASSQSGGPTDTQYF	TGCGCCAGCAGTCAATCTGGGGGTCCCACAGATACGCAGTATTTT
TRBV4-3	TRBD2	TRBJ2-2	few	CASSQDSAGGVTGELFF	TGCGCCAGCAGCCAAGATAGCGCGGGAGGCGTCACCGGGGAGCTGTTTTTT
TRBV21-1	-	TRBJ1-1	-	CASSRVEDTEAFF	TGTGCCAGCAGCCGGGTGGAGGACACTGAAGCTTTCTTT
TRBV20-1	-	TRBJ2-5	-	CSALTVPRETQYF	TGCAGTGCTTTGACAGTCCCAAGAGAGACCCAGTACTTC
TRBV5-5	TRBD1	TRBJ2-7	few	CASSPGQAYSYEQYF	TGTGCCAGCAGCCCGGGACAGGCGTACTCCTACGAGCAGTACTTC
TRBV4-3	-	TRBJ2-1	-	CASSQEVKAQGGTYNEQFF	TGCGCCAGCAGCCAAGAAGTGAAGGCGCAGGGGGGGACCTACAATGAGCAGTTCTTC
TRBV12-3/TRBV12-4	TRBD1	TRBJ2-7	few	CASSPSTGTGGREQYF	TGTGCCAGCAGCCCCTCAACCGGGACAGGGGGCAGGGAGCAGTACTTC
TRBV2	TRBD1	TRBJ1-6	-	CASTRTGNYNSPLHF	TGTGCCAGCACCCGGACAGGGAACTATAATTCACCCCTCCACTTT
TRBV19	-	TRBJ2-1	-	CASSISRGYEQFF	TGTGCCAGTAGTATAAGTAGGGGGTATGAGCAGTTCTTC
TRBV2	TRBD1	TRBJ2-2	-	CASSRAGTGDTGELFF	TGTGCCAGCAGCCGTGCCGGGACAGGGGACACCGGGGAGCTGTTTTTT
TRBV20-1	-	TRBJ2-7	-	CSARSADNYEQYF	TGCAGTGCTAGGTCGGCAGACAACTACGAGCAGTACTTC
TRBV29-1	TRBD2	TRBJ2-7	few	CSVLAGGPLVFGYEQYF	TGCAGCGTCCTAGCGGGAGGGCCTTTAGTCTTTGGCTACGAGCAGTACTTC
TRBV20-1	TRBD2	TRBJ2-5	-	CSARDGTSGQETQYF	TGCAGTGCTAGAGATGGGACTAGCGGGCAAGAGACCCAGTACTTC
TRBV13	-	TRBJ2-4	-	CASSSQGNKNIQYF	TGTGCCAGCAGCTCCCAGGGAAACAAAAACATTCAGTACTTC
TRBV12-3/TRBV12-4	-	TRBJ2-7	-	CASSLLGLSYEQYF	TGTGCCAGCAGTTTATTGGGACTTTCCTACGAGCAGTACTTC
TRBV18	-	TRBJ1-6	few	CASSPLGGSPLHF	TGTGCCAGCTCACCACTAGGCGGCTCACCCCTCCACTTT
TRBV13	-	TRBJ2-7	-	CASSLGISGHALHEQYF	TGTGCCAGCAGCTTAGGTATCTCGGGACACGCTCTCCACGAGCAGTACTTC
TRBV4-1	-	TRBJ2-2	few	CASSPVDRKSTGELFF	TGCGCCAGCAGCCCCGTGGACCGGAAGAGCACCGGGGAGCTGTTTTTT
TRBV12-3/TRBV12-4	-	TRBJ2-7	few	CASSLAGGGREQYF	TGTGCCAGCAGTTTAGCGGGTGGTGGGCGCGAGCAGTACTTC
TRBV6-5	-	TRBJ1-1	few	CASSYSFVGPKHTEAFF	TGTGCCAGCAGTTATAGTTTCGTAGGACCGAAGCACACTGAAGCTTTCTTT
TRBV7-9	-	TRBJ2-3	many	CASSLVSSTDTQYF	TGTGCCAGCAGCTTAGTCTCTAGCACAGATACGCAGTATTTT
TRBV5-1	-	TRBJ1-5	few	CASSLGGGASNQPQHF	TGCGCCAGCAGCTTGGGTGGGGGGGCTAGCAATCAGCCCCAGCATTTT
TRBV24-1	TRBD2	TRBJ2-2	-	CATSGTGGTGELFF	TGTGCCACTTCCGGGACGGGAGGGACCGGGGAGCTGTTTTTT